The 5 T cell receptor beta chains in this list originate from one sample, sequenced in a study of T cell clonality in common variable immunodeficiency. General observations from the study: Reportedly, TCR beta sequences from common variable immunodeficiency showed fewer deletions and N-nucleotide insertions.

Libraries were prepared by immunoSEQ multiplex PCR; TCRdb keeps only in-frame clonotypes and omits some of them. The sample was found to contain nearly 20,000 clones, and every one recurs. Their antigens are not known. The specimen sequenced was peripheral blood mononuclear cells. The receptors shown here come from a human donor with common variable immunodeficiency.

There are a few counts of this clone. The sequence runs out 3 residues before the end of the CDR3; the remainder is reconstructed from the germline J gene. The chain is built from TRBV19 and TRBJ2-7, with 7 bases lining up with TRBD1. V gave up 9 bases and J gave up 1 base; unmatched junction bases: 12. The V gene's germline CDR1 is LNHDA and CDR2 SQIVND (reference sequence). The CDR3 totals 15 residues. The CDR3 loop is CASSGRQGPSYEQYF. The CDR3 bases that were read are TGTGCCAGCTCCGGTAGACAGGGCCCTTCCTACGAG.

Concerning this clone: A read error may account for a junction end that differs from germline. The read ends 3 residues shy of where the CDR3 ends; the end is completed using the germline J gene. The J gene is TRBJ2-1, the V gene TRBV29-1, with 12 bases identical to TRBD2. CDR1 SQVTM and CDR2 ANQGSEA come from the germline V gene. The CDR3 is made up of 14 amino acids. The CDR3 reads CGVYTSGRTVEQFF. The CDR3 bases that were read are TGCGGCGTATACACTAGCGGGAGGACGGTTGAG.

This clone has ten or more counts. The read falls 3 residues short of the CDR3 end, and the missing part is taken from the germline J gene. The gene calls are TRBV13 and TRBJ2-1; 10 bases match TRBD2. CDR3 length equals 15 residues. V dropped 3 bases and J dropped 6; count of bases not matched to a gene: 5. CDR1 is PRHDT and CDR2 is FYEKMQ in the germline V gene (reference sequence). The CDR3 loop is CASSFSSGSINEQFF. The sequenced part of the CDR3 DNA is TGTGCCAGCAGCTTCTCTAGCGGGAGCATCAATGAG.

This clone was seen ten or more times. CDR3 DNA (partial): TGTGCCAGTAGTATAGATACTGGTACGACAGGACGTCAGCCC. Amino acids: CASSIDTGTTGRQP. The full-length CDR3 reads as CASSIDTGTTGRQPQHF. This chain links TRBV19 with TRBJ1-5; a weak D match, TRBD1 (6 bases). The read terminates 3 residues ahead of where the CDR3 ends, so the germline J gene completes it. Germline V gene lookup returns CDR1 LNHDA and CDR2 SQIVND (reference sequence). The CDR3 runs to 17 residues. Trimming cost V 0 bases and J 6 bases, with 18 bases left between them. Filled out from reference TRBV19 and TRBJ1-5, the complete variable domain reads DGGITQSPKYLFRKEGQNVTLSCEQNLNHDAMYWYRQDPGQGLRLIYYSQIVNDFQKGDIAEGYSVSREKKESFPLTVTSAQKNPTAFYLCASSIDTGTTGRQPQHFGDGTRLSIL.

This clone has more than one count but fewer than ten. The read terminates 3 residues before the CDR3 end, so the remaining end is supplied by the germline J gene. The chain links TRBV6-1 to TRBJ2-7; 8 bases are a match to TRBD2. CDR1 is MNHNS, CDR2 SASEGT, per germline. Trimming removed 3 bases from V and 3 bases from J; junction bases left unmatched: 1. The CDR3 has 13 amino acids. The CDR3 is CASSETSVYEQYF. CDR3 DNA, as far as it was read: TGTGCCAGCAGTGAGACTAGCGTCTACGAG.